What follows is one TCR beta chain and its context. The target antigen is unknown. This specimen belongs to a study of cytomegalovirus exposure and HLA in healthy donors. Study results and caveats: Most TCR sequences showed up rarely, but some public TCRs showed up in many donors.

Repertoires were generated with immunoSEQ multiplex PCR, while TCRdb's copy carries only in-frame clones and drops some. The repertoire holds 250,000 to 400,000 clones, with around 90% as singletons. The TCR sequence derives from a man aged 30 to 39 in good health and CMV-seronegative. The sample was PBMCs.

The CDR3 nucleotides are TGCAGCGTGGCTACAGGGATCCGCTACGAGCAGTACTTC. This encodes CSVATGIRYEQYF. The chain uses TRBV29-1 and TRBJ2-7; D might be TRBD1 (6 bases). Germline CDR1 is SQVTM and CDR2 is ANQGSEA. This CDR3 is built from 13 residues. V dropped 6 bases and J dropped 3 bases, with 15 bases sitting between them.